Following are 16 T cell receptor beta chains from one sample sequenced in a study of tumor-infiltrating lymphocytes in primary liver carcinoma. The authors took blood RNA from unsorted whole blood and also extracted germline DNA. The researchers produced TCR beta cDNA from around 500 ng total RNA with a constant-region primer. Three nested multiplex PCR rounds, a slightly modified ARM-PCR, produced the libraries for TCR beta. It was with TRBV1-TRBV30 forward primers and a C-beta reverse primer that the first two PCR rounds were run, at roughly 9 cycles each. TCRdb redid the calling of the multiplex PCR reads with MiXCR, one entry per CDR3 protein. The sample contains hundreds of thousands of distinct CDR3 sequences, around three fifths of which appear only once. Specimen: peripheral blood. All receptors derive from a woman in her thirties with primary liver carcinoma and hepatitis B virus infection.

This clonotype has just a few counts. CDR3 coding DNA: TGTGCCAGCAGTTTGATGGGGAACAGTGGCACAGATACGCAGTATTTT. As protein: CASSLMGNSGTDTQYF. The chain recombines TRBV6-1 with TRBJ2-3; unclear D gene. Germline V CDR1 and CDR2: MNHNS, SASEGT. CDR3 size: 16 residues. V lost 5 bases to trimming and J lost 1 base, with 16 bases between them.

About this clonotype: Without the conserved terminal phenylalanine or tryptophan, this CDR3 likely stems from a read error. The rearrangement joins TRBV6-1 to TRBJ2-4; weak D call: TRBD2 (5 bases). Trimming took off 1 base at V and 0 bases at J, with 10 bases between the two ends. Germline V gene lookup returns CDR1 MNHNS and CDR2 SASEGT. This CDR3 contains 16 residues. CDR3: CASSEVFSVAKNIQYL. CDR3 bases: TGTGCCAGCAGTGAAGTTTTTAGCGTAGCCAAAAACATTCAGTACCTC.

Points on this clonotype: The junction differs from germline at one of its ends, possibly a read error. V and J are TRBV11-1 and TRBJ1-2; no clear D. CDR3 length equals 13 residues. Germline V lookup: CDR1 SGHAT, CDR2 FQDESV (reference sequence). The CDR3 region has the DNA TGTGCCAGCAGCCCCGGGATAGACTATAGCTACACCTTC. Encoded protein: CASSPGIDYSYTF.

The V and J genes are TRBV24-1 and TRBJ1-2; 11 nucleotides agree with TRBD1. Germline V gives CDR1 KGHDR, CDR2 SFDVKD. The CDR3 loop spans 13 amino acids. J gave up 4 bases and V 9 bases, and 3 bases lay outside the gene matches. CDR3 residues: CATGGTGGYGYTF. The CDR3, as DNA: TGTGCCACCGGTGGGACAGGGGGCTATGGCTACACCTTC.

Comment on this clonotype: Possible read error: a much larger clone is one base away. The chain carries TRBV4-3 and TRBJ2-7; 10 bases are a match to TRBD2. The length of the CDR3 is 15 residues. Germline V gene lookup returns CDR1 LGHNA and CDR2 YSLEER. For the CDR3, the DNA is TGCGCCAGCAACCAAGCGCTAGCGGGAGCGTACGAGCAGTACTTC. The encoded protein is CASNQALAGAYEQYF.

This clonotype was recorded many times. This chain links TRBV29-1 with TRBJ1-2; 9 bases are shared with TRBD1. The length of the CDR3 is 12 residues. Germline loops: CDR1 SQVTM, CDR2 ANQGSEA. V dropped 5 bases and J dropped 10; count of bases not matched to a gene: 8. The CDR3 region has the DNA TGCAGCGTTAAAAGGACAGGGGTGGACTACACCTTC. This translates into CSVKRTGVDYTF.

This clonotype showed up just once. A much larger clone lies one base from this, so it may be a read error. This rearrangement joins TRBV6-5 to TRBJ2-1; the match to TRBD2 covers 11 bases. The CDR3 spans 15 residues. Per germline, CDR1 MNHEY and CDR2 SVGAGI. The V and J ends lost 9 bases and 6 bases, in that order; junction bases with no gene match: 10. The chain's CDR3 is CARSEGLAGFNEQFF. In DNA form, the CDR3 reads TGTGCCAGGAGTGAAGGACTAGCGGGTTTCAATGAGCAGTTCTTC.

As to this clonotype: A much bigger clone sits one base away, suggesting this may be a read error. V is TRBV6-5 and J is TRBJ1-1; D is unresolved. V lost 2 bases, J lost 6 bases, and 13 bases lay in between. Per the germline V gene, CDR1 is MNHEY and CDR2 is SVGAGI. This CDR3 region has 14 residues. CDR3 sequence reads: CASSYGLSWAEAFF. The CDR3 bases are TGTGCCAGCAGTTACGGCCTGAGCTGGGCTGAAGCTTTCTTT.

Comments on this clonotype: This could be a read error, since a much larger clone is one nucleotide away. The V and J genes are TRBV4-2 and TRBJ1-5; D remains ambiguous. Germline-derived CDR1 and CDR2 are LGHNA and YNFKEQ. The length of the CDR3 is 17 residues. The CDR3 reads CASSQDEVGYSIQPQHF. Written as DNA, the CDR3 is TGTGCCAGCAGCCAAGATGAGGTGGGGTATAGCATTCAGCCCCAGCATTTT.

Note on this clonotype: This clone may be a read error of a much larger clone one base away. The CDR3 nucleotides read TGCAGCGTCGCAGGCGGGAGGACTCACCAAGAGGCCCAGTACTTC. This encodes CSVAGGRTHQEAQYF. The rearrangement uses TRBV29-1 and TRBJ2-5, with 8 bases matching TRBD2. The CDR3 sequence is 15 residues long. CDR1 is SQVTM and CDR2 is ANQGSEA in the germline V gene.

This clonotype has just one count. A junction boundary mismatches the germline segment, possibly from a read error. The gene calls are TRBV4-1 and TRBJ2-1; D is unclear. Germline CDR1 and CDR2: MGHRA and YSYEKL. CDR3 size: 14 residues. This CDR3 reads CATSQTRFGDEQFF. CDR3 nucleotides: TGCGCCACCAGCCAAACGCGTTTTGGGGATGAGCAGTTCTTC.

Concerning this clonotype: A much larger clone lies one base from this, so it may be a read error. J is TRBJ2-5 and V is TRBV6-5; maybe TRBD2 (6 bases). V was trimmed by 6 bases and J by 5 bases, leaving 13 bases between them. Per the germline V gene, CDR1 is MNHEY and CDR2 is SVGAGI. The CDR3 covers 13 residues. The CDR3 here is CASSIYSGETQYF. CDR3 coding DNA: TGTGCCAGCAGCATTTACAGCGGGGAGACCCAGTACTTC.

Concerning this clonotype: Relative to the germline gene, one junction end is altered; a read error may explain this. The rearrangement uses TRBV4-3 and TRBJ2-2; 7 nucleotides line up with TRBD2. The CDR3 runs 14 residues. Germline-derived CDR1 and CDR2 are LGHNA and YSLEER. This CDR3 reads CASSQGDYTGVLLF. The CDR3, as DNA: TGCGCCAGCAGCCAAGGGGACTACACCGGGGTACTGCTTTTT.

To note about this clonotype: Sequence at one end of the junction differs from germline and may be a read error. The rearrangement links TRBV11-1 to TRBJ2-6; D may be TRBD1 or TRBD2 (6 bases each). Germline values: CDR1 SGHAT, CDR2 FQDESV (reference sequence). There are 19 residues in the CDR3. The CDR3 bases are TGCGACAGCAGCTTACTGAGTTCGAGGGGGGCAACCGGGGCCAACGTCCTGACTTTC. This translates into CDSSLLSSRGATGANVLTF.

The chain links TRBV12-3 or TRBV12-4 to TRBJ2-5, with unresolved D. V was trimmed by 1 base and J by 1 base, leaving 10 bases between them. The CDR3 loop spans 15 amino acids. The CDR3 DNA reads TGTGCCAGCAGTTTAGTTCTAGTAAGCCAAGAGACCCAGTACTTC. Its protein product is CASSLVLVSQETQYF.

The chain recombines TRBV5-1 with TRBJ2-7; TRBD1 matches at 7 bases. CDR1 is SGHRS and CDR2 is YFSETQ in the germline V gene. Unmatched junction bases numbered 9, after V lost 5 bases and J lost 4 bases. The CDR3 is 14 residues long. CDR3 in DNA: TGCGCCAGCAGGACAGGGACAGCTCCGTACGAGCAGTACTTC. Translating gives CASRTGTAPYEQYF.